The table lists the clone carrying this T cell receptor beta chain with many counts. Its cognate antigen is unknown. The sample belongs to a study of T cells in Graves' hyperthyroidism and ophthalmopathy. Study conclusions and caveats: Most clonotypes expanded in thyroid above 0.001 were likewise present in blood.

Individuals with ophthalmopathy presented a Clinical Activity Score of at least 3, a NOSPECS grade of at least 4 and a duration under 3 months. The TCR beta CDR3 regions underwent amplification using RNA transcripts as the source. An initial round of RT-PCR targeting the TCR CDR3 relied on the HTBI primer set. Each CDR3 protein gets one entry after TCRdb re-called the multiplex PCR reads with MiXCR. The profile shows about 250,000 distinct CDR3 sequences, roughly 22% of them singletons. The junction had 9 bases not matched to a gene; V was cut back by 5 bases and J by 0 bases. This CDR3 comprises 16 residues. Germline CDR1 is GTSNPN and CDR2 is SVGIG (reference sequence).

The sequence derives from a woman aged 40 to 50 with Graves' ophthalmopathy. The chain combines TRBV30 with TRBJ1-3, with 8 positions matching TRBD1. The sample was blood. CDR3 residues: CAWLGQGDPSGNTIYF. In DNA, the CDR3 is TGTGCCTGGCTCGGACAGGGCGATCCCTCTGGAAACACCATATATTTT.